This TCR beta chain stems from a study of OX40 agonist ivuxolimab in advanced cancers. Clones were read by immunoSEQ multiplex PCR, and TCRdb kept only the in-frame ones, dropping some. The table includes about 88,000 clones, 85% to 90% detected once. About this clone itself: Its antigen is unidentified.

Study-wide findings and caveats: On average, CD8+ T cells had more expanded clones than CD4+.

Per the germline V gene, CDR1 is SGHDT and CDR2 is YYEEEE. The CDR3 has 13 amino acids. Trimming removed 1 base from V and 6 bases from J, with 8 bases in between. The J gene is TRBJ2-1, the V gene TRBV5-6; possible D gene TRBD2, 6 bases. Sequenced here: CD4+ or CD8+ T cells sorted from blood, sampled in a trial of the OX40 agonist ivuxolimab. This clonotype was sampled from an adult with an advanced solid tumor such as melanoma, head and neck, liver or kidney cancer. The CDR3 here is CASSLTGGNEQFF. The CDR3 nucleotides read TGTGCCAGCAGCTTGACCGGGGGCAATGAGCAGTTCTTC.